The 27 T cell receptor beta chains below all came from one sample that was sequenced in a study of T cell repertoires in cytomegalovirus infection. In TCRdb, the reads were re-called with MiXCR into one record per CDR3 protein. The table lists a few hundred thousand distinct CDR3 sequences, 26% of them singletons, with around 13% in the top ten. Sequenced material: PBMCs. The receptors were gathered from a human donor in good health (CMV status not recorded). Some clones in this sample may be carry-over from other donors' samples.

The V gene is TRBV6-6, the J gene TRBJ2-1, with D uncertain. Germline CDR1 and CDR2: MNHNY and SVGAGI (reference sequence). Trimming pared 6 bases from V and 0 bases from J, leaving 18 bases between. The CDR3 consists of 17 residues. The CDR3 sequence is CASSNHRLLGSYNEQFF. CDR3 in DNA: TGTGCCAGCAGCAACCATAGACTTCTCGGCTCCTACAATGAGCAGTTCTTC.

This clonotype occurred a few times. The J gene is TRBJ2-5, the V gene TRBV6-2 or TRBV6-3; D uncertain. Germline loops: CDR1 MNHEY, CDR2 SVGEGT. This CDR3 has 13 residues. V lost 6 bases, J lost 5 bases, and 13 bases lay in between. The CDR3 DNA sequence: TGTGCCAGCAGCCCCCTTAACGAGGAGACCCAGTACTTC. This codes for CASSPLNEETQYF.

This clonotype was seen a handful of times. The V call is TRBV28, the J call TRBJ1-3; D possibly corresponds to TRBD1 (5 bases). CDR3 length equals 18 residues. V gave up 0 bases and J gave up 2 bases, with 17 bases separating them. Germline assignment: CDR1 MDHEN and CDR2 SYDVKM. CDR3 in DNA: TGTGCCAGCAGTTTATGGAACTCGATCGGGGCCGCTGGAAACACCATATATTTT. It yields the protein CASSLWNSIGAAGNTIYF.

In its sample, this clonotype was seen many times. The chain combines TRBV6-1 with TRBJ2-1, with TRBD2 as a possible D gene (6 bases). The CDR3 extends over 14 amino acids. In germline, CDR1 is MNHNS, CDR2 SASEGT. Trimming removed 7 bases at V and 1 base at J, with 11 bases between. The CDR3 sequence: CASTFSGSYNEQFF. CDR3 sequence (DNA): TGTGCCAGCACCTTTAGCGGATCCTACAATGAGCAGTTCTTC.

The CDR3 is CASSFRQVRSYQPQHF. The CDR3 DNA follows: TGTGCCAGCAGTTTCCGGCAGGTCCGAAGTTATCAGCCCCAGCATTTT. J is TRBJ1-5 and V is TRBV28; D unclear. Trimming removed 3 bases from V and 5 bases from J, with 17 bases in between. This CDR3 has 16 residues. CDR1 and CDR2 from the germline V gene are MDHEN and SYDVKM.

In its sample, this clonotype was seen a few times. The chain links TRBV4-3 to TRBJ1-2; D is unresolved. Germline V lookup: CDR1 LGHNA, CDR2 YSLEER. The CDR3 has 15 amino acids. The V end was cut by 0 bases, the J end by 5 bases, with 13 bases between. For the CDR3, the DNA is TGCGCCAGCAGCCAAGAACGGTCGTTCTTTTATGGCTACACCTTC. Translation gives CASSQERSFFYGYTF.

J is TRBJ1-6 and V is TRBV5-1; TRBD1 agrees at 7 bases. V dropped 5 bases and J dropped 10; count of bases not matched to a gene: 9. Germline V gene lookup returns CDR1 SGHRS and CDR2 YFSETQ. This CDR3 has 14 amino acids. The CDR3 region is CASRSQQGSSPLHF. As DNA, the CDR3 is TGCGCCAGCAGATCTCAACAGGGGAGCTCACCCCTCCACTTT.

This sequence joins TRBV5-4 and TRBJ2-2; 7 bases map to TRBD2. There are 17 residues in the CDR3. Germline CDR1 reads SGHNT; CDR2 reads YYREEE (reference sequence). Germline trimming cut 4 bases from V and 1 base from J; bases unmatched to any gene: 10. CDR3 protein: CASSPSTSVKNTGELFF. The CDR3 bases are TGTGCCAGCAGCCCCAGTACTAGCGTCAAGAACACCGGGGAGCTGTTTTTT.

This clonotype was seen a few times. The rearrangement uses TRBV10-3 and TRBJ1-2, with 10 bases identical to TRBD1. Germline CDR1 and CDR2: ENHRY and SYGVKD. With 8 bases clipped from V and 4 bases from J, the junction kept 4 bases outside the gene matches. The CDR3 covers 13 residues. Written as DNA, the CDR3 is TGTGCCATCTCGGGACAGGGGATCTATGGCTACACCTTC. Residues: CAISGQGIYGYTF.

This clonotype was seen a handful of times. This chain joins TRBV7-8 and TRBJ2-5; 8 bases fit TRBD2. Germline values: CDR1 SGHVS, CDR2 FQNEAQ. There are 15 residues in the CDR3. Trimming removed 8 bases from V and 3 bases from J; junction bases left unmatched: 11. CDR3 loop: CASCPLVAGKETQYF. CDR3 DNA: TGTGCCAGCTGCCCCCTCGTAGCGGGAAAAGAGACCCAGTACTTC.

The chain couples TRBV7-6 to TRBJ2-1, with unresolved D. V lost 7 bases and J 1 base, leaving 20 bases between the germline ends. CDR1 is SGHVS and CDR2 is FNYEAQ in the germline V gene. The CDR3 spans 17 residues. CDR3 nucleotides: TGTGCCAGCACCTCCAACCGAGGAAGGGAATCCTACAATGAGCAGTTCTTC. Its translation is CASTSNRGRESYNEQFF.

This clonotype showed up just a few times. The CDR3 loop is CASSLRGAEKLFF. Here the CDR3 DNA reads TGTGCCAGCAGCTTACGAGGTGCCGAAAAACTGTTTTTT. This chain connects TRBV7-6 to TRBJ1-4; D is uncertain. The V gene lost 2 bases and the J gene lost 8 bases, with 9 bases spanning the gap. This CDR3 contains 13 residues. Germline lookup yields CDR1 SGHVS and CDR2 FNYEAQ.

The gene calls are TRBV6-2 or TRBV6-3 and TRBJ2-5; D not resolved. The CDR3 extends over 13 amino acids. Germline CDR1 reads MNHEY; CDR2 reads SVGEGT. Trimming removed 7 bases from V and 2 bases from J, with 11 bases in between. As DNA, the CDR3 is TGTGCCAGCACGATACGAACGCAAGAGACCCAGTACTTC. It yields the protein CASTIRTQETQYF.

The chain combines TRBV5-4 with TRBJ2-1, with 10 bases fitting TRBD2. The CDR3 spans 17 residues. The germline V gene has CDR1 SGHNT and CDR2 YYREEE (reference sequence). With 4 bases clipped from V and 9 bases from J, the junction kept 16 bases outside the gene matches. The DNA for the CDR3 is TGTGCCAGCAGCACCGGAGTGGGGCTAGCGGGAGTAAGTGAGCAGTTCTTC. Protein sequence: CASSTGVGLAGVSEQFF.

The chain recombines TRBV30 with TRBJ2-3; TRBD2 matches at 8 bases. The CDR3 extends over 15 amino acids. Germline-derived CDR1 and CDR2 are GTSNPN and SVGIG (reference sequence). The ends lost 0 bases at V and 0 bases at J; junction bases unmatched: 2. Here the CDR3 DNA reads TGTGCCTGGAGTGTAGGGACTAGAAGCACAGATACGCAGTATTTT. It translates to CAWSVGTRSTDTQYF. The full variable domain, rest sourced from reference TRBV30 and TRBJ2-3, is SQTIHQWPATLVQPVGSPLSLECTVEGTSNPNLYWYRQAAGRGLQLLFYSVGIGQISSEVPQNLSASRPQDRQFILSSKKLLLSDSGFYLCAWSVGTRSTDTQYFGPGTRLTVL.

The chain joins TRBV5-1 to TRBJ2-5; 11 nucleotides line up with TRBD2. The ends lost 0 bases at V and 3 bases at J; junction bases unmatched: 1. The CDR3 runs 15 residues. Germline V gene sequence: CDR1 SGHRS, CDR2 YFSETQ. DNA for the CDR3: TGCGCCAGCAGCTTGGCACTAGCGGGAGAAGAGACCCAGTACTTC. This sequence encodes CASSLALAGEETQYF.

There are a few counts of this clonotype. The gene calls are TRBV19 and TRBJ2-4, with D possibly TRBD2 on 5 matching bases. This CDR3 has 14 residues. CDR1 and CDR2 from the germline V gene are LNHDA and SQIVND (reference sequence). Trimming left V 0 bases short and J 7 bases short, with 10 bases between. CDR3 sequence (DNA): TGTGCCAGTAGTATAGACGGAGGAGTGAACATTCAGTACTTC. It encodes CASSIDGGVNIQYF.

The table lists this clonotype with a few counts. The gene calls are TRBV10-3 and TRBJ1-1; 8 bases fit TRBD1. The V gene's germline CDR1 is ENHRY and CDR2 SYGVKD. V lost 6 bases and J lost 4; bases outside the gene matches: 7. The CDR3 loop spans 14 amino acids. The CDR3 DNA is TGTGCCATCAGAGAACAGGGGGAAGGCACTGAAGCTTTCTTT. It translates to CAIREQGEGTEAFF.

The table lists this clonotype with a few counts. The chain is built from TRBV6-2 or TRBV6-3 and TRBJ2-1; D remains unclear. The germline gives CDR1 MNHEY, CDR2 SVGEGT. CDR3 length equals 8 residues. V lost 7 bases and J lost 10, with 2 bases in between. In DNA, the CDR3 is TGTGCCAGCATGGAGCAGTTCTTC. This codes for CASMEQFF.

This clonotype was seen a handful of times. The rearrangement joins TRBV7-2 to TRBJ2-2; D ambiguous. This CDR3 has 13 residues. Germline V gives CDR1 SGHTA, CDR2 FQGNSA. Trimming pared 1 base from V and 9 bases from J, leaving 9 bases between. The CDR3 sequence: CASSLDQSRELFF. The CDR3 DNA reads TGTGCCAGCAGCTTAGACCAATCTAGGGAGCTGTTTTTT.

The table lists this clonotype with many counts. This chain connects TRBV11-3 to TRBJ2-2; D not resolved. V was shortened by 6 bases and J by 3 bases, with 20 bases between the two germline ends. Germline V lookup: CDR1 SGHNT, CDR2 YENEEA. The CDR3 sequence is 17 residues long. The CDR3 region is CASSTRLGQLYTGELFF. CDR3 sequence (DNA): TGTGCCAGCAGTACCCGTTTAGGCCAGTTGTACACCGGGGAGCTGTTTTTT.

This clonotype appeared a few times. CDR3 residues: CASKRGDTQYF. The CDR3 nucleotides read TGTGCCAGCAAACGGGGGGATACGCAGTATTTT. This chain joins TRBV7-8 and TRBJ2-3; a weak D match, TRBD2 (6 bases). From germline, CDR1 is SGHVS and CDR2 FQNEAQ. CDR3 length: 11 residues. V lost 7 bases and J lost 6, with 8 bases in between.

This clonotype was counted at least ten times. The rearrangement joins TRBV7-2 to TRBJ2-5; TRBD2 matches 12 bases. V was clipped by 4 bases and J by 5 bases; unmatched bases: 14. CDR3 length: 18 residues. The germline V gene encodes CDR1 SGHTA and CDR2 FQGNSA. For the CDR3, the DNA is TGTGCCAGCAGCTCTAAACTAGCGGGAGGCGCCCAGGCTGAGACCCAGTACTTC. This gives the protein CASSSKLAGGAQAETQYF.

This sequence joins TRBV5-8 and TRBJ1-6; D gene ambiguous. CDR1 and CDR2 (germline): SGHTS, YDEGEE. Trimming took off 1 base at V and 7 bases at J, with 9 bases between the two ends. The CDR3 is made up of 14 amino acids. The CDR3 is CASSLWGRNSPLHF. CDR3 nucleotide sequence: TGTGCCAGCAGCTTGTGGGGTAGGAATTCACCCCTCCACTTT.

This sequence joins TRBV27 and TRBJ1-6; no firm D call. In germline, CDR1 is MNHEY, CDR2 SMNVEV (reference sequence). CDR3 length: 17 residues. Trimming stripped 2 bases from V and 0 bases from J, with 11 bases between. CDR3 DNA: TGTGCCAGCAGTTTAGCGCCGGGGAGCTCCTATAATTCACCCCTCCACTTT. It is translated as CASSLAPGSSYNSPLHF.

This clonotype has a count of ten or more. This CDR3 reads CASSLPPPGPLGEQYF. The CDR3 nucleotides read TGTGCCAGCAGCCTACCCCCGCCGGGTCCCCTCGGCGAGCAGTACTTC. This rearrangement joins TRBV28 to TRBJ2-7; no reliable D call. The CDR3 extends over 16 amino acids. Germline-derived CDR1 and CDR2 are MDHEN and SYDVKM. V lost 6 bases and J 6 bases, leaving 24 bases between the germline ends. Full variable domain (remainder filled in from reference TRBV28 and TRBJ2-7): DVKVTQSSRYLVKRTGEKVFLECVQDMDHENMFWYRQDPGLGLRLIYFSYDVKMKEKGDIPEGYSVSREKKERFSLILESASTNQTSMYLCASSLPPPGPLGEQYFGPGTRLTVT.

The chain recombines TRBV19 with TRBJ1-1; D may be TRBD1 (6 bases). V lost 4 bases, J lost 4 bases, and 19 bases lay in between. From germline, CDR1 is LNHDA and CDR2 SQIVND (reference sequence). The CDR3 has 16 amino acids. The DNA of the CDR3 is TGTGCCAGTAGTACCTGGGGGGGCGAGTATGGCACTGAAGCTTTCTTT. Its protein is CASSTWGGEYGTEAFF. Together with reference TRBV19 and TRBJ1-1, the CDR3 gives the full variable domain: DGGITQSPKYLFRKEGQNVTLSCEQNLNHDAMYWYRQDPGQGLRLIYYSQIVNDFQKGDIAEGYSVSREKKESFPLTVTSAQKNPTAFYLCASSTWGGEYGTEAFFGQGTRLTVV.